This T cell receptor (beta chain) was retrieved from a study of cytomegalovirus exposure and HLA in healthy donors. The CDR3 covers 17 residues. With 60 Vbeta and 13 Jbeta primers, the PCR was carried out. Generated by immunoSEQ multiplex PCR, the TCRdb table keeps only in-frame clones and is missing some. The data hold over 150,000 clones, with 82% observed a single time. J is TRBJ2-5 and V is TRBV21-1; the table assigns TRBD1, which was not confirmed against the DNA. TRBV21-1 is noted as a pseudogene. This clonotype was sampled from a boy between 2 and 10 years old in good health and CMV-seronegative. The sample taken for sequencing was PBMCs. CDR3 sequence: CASKGRQKETYQETQYF. CDR3 DNA: TGTGCCAGCAAAGGTAGACAGAAAGAAACGTACCAAGAGACCCAGTACTTC.